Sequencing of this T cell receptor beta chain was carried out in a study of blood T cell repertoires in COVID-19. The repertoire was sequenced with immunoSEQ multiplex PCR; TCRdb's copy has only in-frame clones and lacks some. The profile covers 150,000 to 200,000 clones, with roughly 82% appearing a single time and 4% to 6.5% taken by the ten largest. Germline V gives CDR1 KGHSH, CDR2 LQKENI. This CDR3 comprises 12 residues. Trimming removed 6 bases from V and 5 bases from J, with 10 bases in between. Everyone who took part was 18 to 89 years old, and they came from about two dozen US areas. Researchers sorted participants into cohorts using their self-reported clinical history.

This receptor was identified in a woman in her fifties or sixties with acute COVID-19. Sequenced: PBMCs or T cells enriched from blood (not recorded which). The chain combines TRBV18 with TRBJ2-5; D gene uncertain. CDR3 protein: CASSTLEETQYF. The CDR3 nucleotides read TGTGCCAGCTCTACCCTTGAGGAGACCCAGTACTTC.